Below are 4 T cell receptor beta chains sequenced from a single sample in a study of cytotoxic CD8 clonotypes in ibrutinib-treated CLL. Assay used: immunoSEQ multiplex PCR; TCRdb lists only in-frame clones, some missing. The data contain 270,000 or so clones, 60% to 80% of them seen just once; the ten biggest clones take up about 5%. The sequenced sample was PBMCs, obtained at disease progression, from a patient treated with ibrutinib. All receptors come from a human donor with chronic lymphocytic leukemia.

The genes are TRBV9 and TRBJ1-2; 10 nucleotides agree with TRBD1. CDR3 length: 15 residues. V shed 3 bases, J shed 5 bases, and the junction held 7 bases outside the gene matches. The germline gives CDR1 SGDLS, CDR2 YYNGEE. In nucleotides, the CDR3 is TGTGCCAGCAGCGCCAGACAGGGGGCGGGGTATGGCTACACCTTC. Translating it yields CASSARQGAGYGYTF.

The chain couples TRBV13 to TRBJ2-3, with 9 nucleotides matching TRBD2. The CDR3 runs 16 residues. Germline lookup yields CDR1 PRHDT and CDR2 FYEKMQ (reference sequence). V shed 6 bases and J 2 bases; nucleotides not matched to a gene: 9. The DNA for the CDR3 is TGTGCCAGCAGTCGAAGCGGGGGGCTTCTCACAGATACGCAGTATTTT. Its translation: CASSRSGGLLTDTQYF.

This clone was counted a few times. The chain joins TRBV9 to TRBJ1-6; D is undetermined. V gave up 0 bases and J gave up 7 bases, with 8 bases separating them. Germline V gene lookup returns CDR1 SGDLS and CDR2 YYNGEE. This CDR3 spans 14 amino acids. In nucleotides, the CDR3 is TGTGCCAGCAGCGTAGGTGACATCAATTCACCCCTCCACTTT. Residues: CASSVGDINSPLHF.

This clone occurred once. The V call is TRBV27, the J call TRBJ1-2, with D perhaps TRBD1 (5 bases). The CDR3 length is 14 residues. With 4 bases removed from V and 7 bases from J, the gap between germline ends came to 16 bases. Germline lookup yields CDR1 MNHEY and CDR2 SMNVEV (reference sequence). This CDR3 is CASSSIRGRGGYTF. The CDR3 nucleotides are TGTGCCAGCAGTTCCATCCGGGGGAGGGGTGGCTACACCTTC.